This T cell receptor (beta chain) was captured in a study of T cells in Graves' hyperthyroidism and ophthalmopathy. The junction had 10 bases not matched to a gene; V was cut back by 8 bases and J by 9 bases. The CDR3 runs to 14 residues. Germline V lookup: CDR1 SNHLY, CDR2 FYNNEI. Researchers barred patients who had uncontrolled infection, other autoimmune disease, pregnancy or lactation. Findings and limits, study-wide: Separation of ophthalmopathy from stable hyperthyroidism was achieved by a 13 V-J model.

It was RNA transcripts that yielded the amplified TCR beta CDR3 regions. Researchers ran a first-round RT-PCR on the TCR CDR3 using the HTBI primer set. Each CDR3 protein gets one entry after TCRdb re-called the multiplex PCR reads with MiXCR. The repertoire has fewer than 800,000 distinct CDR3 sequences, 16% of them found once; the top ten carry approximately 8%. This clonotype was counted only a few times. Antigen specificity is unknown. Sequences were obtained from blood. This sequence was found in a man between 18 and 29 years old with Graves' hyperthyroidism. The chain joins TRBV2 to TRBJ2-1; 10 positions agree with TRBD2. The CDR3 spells CASGTLAGVSEQFF. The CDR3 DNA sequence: TGTGCCAGCGGGACCCTAGCGGGAGTGAGTGAGCAGTTCTTC.